Listed below are T cell receptor beta chains from one sample, sequenced in a study of T cell responses to AZD1222 COVID-19 vaccine. Assay: immunoSEQ multiplex PCR; the TCRdb copy retains only in-frame clones and omits some. The data contain over 60,000 clones, roughly 91% of them singletons. This sample comprised peripheral blood, obtained 28 days after the second dose of the MenACWY control vaccine. These receptors all stem from an adult who received the MenACWY meningococcal vaccine as a control. Each CDR3 is given with its conserved first and last residue. A D gene is named only where the DNA matches it firmly. Size is stated for part of the rows, as once, few or many counts, or as a class when the clone is expanded.

clone size: -; D gene: -; J gene: TRBJ1-1; V gene: TRBV6-5; CDR3 protein: CASSPGAPYTEAFF; CDR3 DNA: TGTGCCAGCAGCCCGGGAGCCCCTTACACTGAAGCTTTCTTT
clone size: -; D gene: TRBD1; J gene: TRBJ1-5; V gene: TRBV18; CDR3 protein: CASSPNVGGMSNQPQHF; CDR3 DNA: TGTGCCAGCTCACCAAACGTAGGGGGCATGAGCAATCAGCCCCAGCATTTT
clone size: -; D gene: -; J gene: TRBJ2-5; V gene: TRBV18; CDR3 protein: CASSPQETQYF; CDR3 DNA: TGTGCCAGCTCACCGCAAGAGACCCAGTACTTC
clone size: -; D gene: -; J gene: TRBJ2-6; V gene: TRBV9; CDR3 protein: CASSPRAVSSGANVLTF; CDR3 DNA: TGTGCCAGCAGCCCCCGGGCAGTCTCCTCTGGGGCCAACGTCCTGACTTTC
clone size: -; D gene: -; J gene: TRBJ1-1; V gene: TRBV29-1; CDR3 protein: CSVADSGTEAFF; CDR3 DNA: TGCAGCGTTGCGGACAGTGGCACTGAAGCTTTCTTT
clone size: -; D gene: -; J gene: TRBJ1-3; V gene: TRBV3-1/TRBV3-2; CDR3 protein: CASSHTKRPRSGNTIYF; CDR3 DNA: TGTGCCAGCAGCCATACTAAACGACCCCGCTCTGGAAACACCATATATTTT
clone size: -; D gene: -; J gene: TRBJ1-5; V gene: TRBV19; CDR3 protein: CASSIRGQPQHF; CDR3 DNA: TGTGCCAGTAGTATTAGAGGGCAGCCCCAGCATTTT
clone size: -; D gene: TRBD1; J gene: TRBJ1-5; V gene: TRBV5-8; CDR3 protein: CASSLDTGDYSNQPQHF; CDR3 DNA: TGTGCCAGCAGCTTGGATACAGGGGATTATAGCAATCAGCCCCAGCATTTT
clone size: -; D gene: -; J gene: TRBJ1-5; V gene: TRBV4-1; CDR3 protein: CASSSTGWGQPQHF; CDR3 DNA: TGCGCCAGCAGTTCTACAGGGTGGGGTCAGCCCCAGCATTTT
clone size: -; D gene: -; J gene: TRBJ1-2; V gene: TRBV7-9; CDR3 protein: CASSPTGGAGYGYTF; CDR3 DNA: TGTGCCAGCAGCCCCACCGGGGGCGCAGGCTATGGCTACACCTTC
clone size: -; D gene: -; J gene: TRBJ2-1; V gene: TRBV4-2; CDR3 protein: CASSQDLRPDEQFF; CDR3 DNA: TGTGCCAGCAGCCAAGATTTGAGGCCAGATGAGCAGTTCTTC
clone size: -; D gene: -; J gene: TRBJ1-3; V gene: TRBV5-4; CDR3 protein: CASSTEGPPGNTIYF; CDR3 DNA: TGTGCCAGCAGCACCGAAGGGCCCCCTGGAAACACCATATATTTT
clone size: -; D gene: TRBD2; J gene: TRBJ2-3; V gene: TRBV25-1; CDR3 protein: CASSALTSGRDRDTQYF; CDR3 DNA: TGTGCCAGCAGTGCGTTGACTAGCGGGAGGGACCGAGATACGCAGTATTTT
clone size: -; D gene: -; J gene: TRBJ2-1; V gene: TRBV19; CDR3 protein: CASSIWGAAYNEQFF; CDR3 DNA: TGTGCCAGTAGTATTTGGGGCGCCGCCTACAATGAGCAGTTCTTC
clone size: few; D gene: -; J gene: TRBJ2-7; V gene: TRBV15; CDR3 protein: CATSRDLRGEQYF; CDR3 DNA: TGTGCCACCAGCAGAGATCTCCGTGGCGAGCAGTACTTC
clone size: few; D gene: -; J gene: TRBJ1-2; V gene: TRBV2; CDR3 protein: CASRVGGYTF; CDR3 DNA: TGTGCCAGCAGGGTGGGCGGCTACACCTTC
clone size: once; D gene: -; J gene: TRBJ1-5; V gene: TRBV15; CDR3 protein: CATSRDRGRDNQPQHF; CDR3 DNA: TGTGCCACCAGCAGAGATAGGGGCAGGGACAATCAGCCCCAGCATTTT
clone size: -; D gene: -; J gene: TRBJ1-1; V gene: TRBV4-1; CDR3 protein: CASSWAVTNTEAFF; CDR3 DNA: TGCGCCAGCAGCTGGGCAGTAACGAACACTGAAGCTTTCTTT
clone size: -; D gene: -; J gene: TRBJ2-7; V gene: TRBV10-3; CDR3 protein: CAISDLKTSYEQYF; CDR3 DNA: TGTGCCATCAGTGATTTGAAAACTTCCTACGAGCAGTACTTC
clone size: -; D gene: -; J gene: TRBJ1-6; V gene: TRBV27; CDR3 protein: CASSLNNSPLHF; CDR3 DNA: TGTGCCAGCAGCTTAAATAATTCACCCCTCCACTTT
clone size: once; D gene: -; J gene: TRBJ1-5; V gene: TRBV27; CDR3 protein: CASSLRATLSNQPQHF; CDR3 DNA: TGTGCCAGCAGTTTAAGGGCCACCCTTAGCAATCAGCCCCAGCATTTT
clone size: once; D gene: -; J gene: TRBJ2-7; V gene: TRBV18; CDR3 protein: CASSLQRTDEQYF; CDR3 DNA: TGTGCCAGCTCCTTGCAGAGGACTGACGAGCAGTACTTC